One sample yielded the 32 T cell receptor beta chains listed below, sequenced in a study of regulatory T cells in long-lasting Graves disease. Time point noted: persistent/refractory GD, antithyroid drugs over 5 years with positive TRAb. Making the TCR library involved RNA that had been extracted from PBMCs. Combining iRepertoire HTBI primers with Arm-PCR of CDR3 regions, the authors built TCR beta libraries. MiXCR, run by TCRdb on the multiplex PCR reads, gives a single entry per CDR3 protein. Among about 300,000 distinct CDR3 sequences listed, around 23% were seen once. The sample was peripheral blood mononuclear cells (PBMCs), taken when the disease was refractory, from a patient treated with antithyroid drugs. These receptor sequences come from a female donor with Graves disease.

This clonotype was seen a few times. V gene TRBV20-1 combines with J gene TRBJ1-5; possibly TRBD1 for D (5 bases). In germline, CDR1 is DFQATT, CDR2 SNEGSKA (reference sequence). The CDR3 totals 15 residues. V lost 0 bases and J lost 2, with 11 bases in between. CDR3: CSARDTGDGNQPQHF. CDR3 in DNA: TGCAGTGCTAGAGATACTGGGGACGGCAATCAGCCCCAGCATTTT.

J is TRBJ2-5 and V is TRBV7-2, with 11 bases that match TRBD2. CDR3 length: 16 amino acids. Germline V lookup: CDR1 SGHTA, CDR2 FQGNSA. With 1 base clipped from V and 8 bases from J, the junction kept 9 bases outside the gene matches. CDR3 protein: CASSLGTSGRGATQYF. CDR3 nucleotides: TGTGCCAGCAGCTTAGGAACTAGCGGGAGAGGAGCCACCCAGTACTTC.

The gene calls are TRBV20-1 and TRBJ2-4, with TRBD2 matching 8 bases. The CDR3 totals 14 residues. J was trimmed by 7 bases and V by 5 bases; bases with no gene match: 10. In germline, CDR1 is DFQATT, CDR2 SNEGSKA (reference sequence). CDR3 sequence reads: CSAQEWAGGNIQYF. The CDR3 bases are TGCAGTGCTCAAGAGTGGGCGGGAGGCAACATTCAGTACTTC.

Only a few counts were recorded for this clonotype. The V call is TRBV7-2, the J call TRBJ2-7; D might be TRBD2 (5 bases). This CDR3 region has 16 residues. Germline CDR1 SGHTA, CDR2 FQGNSA. Trimming stripped 2 bases from V and 0 bases from J, with 14 bases between. CDR3 region: CASSLRSRGFSYEQYF. The CDR3 nucleotides are TGTGCCAGCAGCTTAAGGAGCCGGGGATTCTCCTACGAGCAGTACTTC.

Turning to this clonotype: A much larger clone lies one base from this, so it may be a read error. The chain is built from TRBV20-1 and TRBJ2-5; weak D call: TRBD2 (5 bases). This CDR3 is 14 amino acids long. The germline gives CDR1 DFQATT, CDR2 SNEGSKA (reference sequence). The V gene lost 1 base and the J gene lost 2 bases, with 11 bases spanning the gap. Here the CDR3 reads CSARGGRRQETQYF. CDR3 sequence (DNA): TGCAGTGCTAGAGGGGGAAGGAGGCAAGAGACCCAGTACTTC.

The rearrangement uses TRBV5-6 and TRBJ1-1; D is uncertain. Trimming removed 1 base from V and 1 base from J, with 8 bases in between. In germline, CDR1 is SGHDT, CDR2 YYEEEE. The length of the CDR3 is 14 residues. The CDR3 DNA is TGTGCCAGCAGCTTGTTACTTACGAACACTGAAGCTTTCTTT. Residues: CASSLLLTNTEAFF.

The sample holds many counts of this clonotype. The J gene is TRBJ1-2, the V gene TRBV3-1, with D unclear. V lost 0 bases and J lost 8, with 7 bases in between. This CDR3 is built from 12 residues. Looked up from germline, CDR1 is LGHDT and CDR2 is YNNKEL (reference sequence). In DNA form, the CDR3 reads TGTGCCAGCAGCCAAGATCTCGGAGGCTACACCTTC. Protein: CASSQDLGGYTF.

This clonotype was seen at least ten times. The chain has TRBV7-9 and TRBJ2-7; TRBD1 matches at 7 bases. The germline CDR1 and CDR2 sequences are SEHNR and FQNEAQ (reference sequence). The CDR3 consists of 14 residues. V dropped 5 bases and J dropped 1; count of bases not matched to a gene: 5. CDR3 sequence reads: CASSPRQGSYEQYF. The CDR3 DNA follows: TGTGCCAGCAGCCCTCGACAGGGTTCCTACGAGCAGTACTTC.

This clonotype has only a few counts. V is TRBV27 and J is TRBJ2-3; D remains ambiguous. V lost 1 base to trimming and J lost 0 bases, with 5 bases between them. Per the germline V gene, CDR1 is MNHEY and CDR2 is SMNVEV (reference sequence). CDR3 length: 14 amino acids. The CDR3, as DNA: TGTGCCAGCAGTTTATACGGGAGCACAGATACGCAGTATTTT. It codes for CASSLYGSTDTQYF.

This clonotype was seen repeatedly, ten times or more. The chain links TRBV6-1 to TRBJ1-5; 7 bases fit TRBD1. The V gene's germline CDR1 is MNHNS and CDR2 SASEGT. V lost 6 bases and J lost 3; bases outside the gene matches: 2. The CDR3 covers 13 residues. DNA of the CDR3: TGTGCCAGCAGAGACAGGGCCAATCAGCCCCAGCATTTT. It yields the protein CASRDRANQPQHF.

This clonotype was recorded many times. This chain joins TRBV20-1 and TRBJ2-7; D is possibly TRBD2 (5 bases). CDR3 length: 13 amino acids. Trimming pared 5 bases from V and 6 bases from J, leaving 17 bases between. Germline V gene data show CDR1 as DFQATT and CDR2 as SNEGSKA (reference sequence). CDR3 protein: CSARGFGLAEQYF. The DNA for the CDR3 is TGCAGTGCTCGGGGTTTCGGGTTGGCCGAGCAGTACTTC.

A few counts support this clonotype. The genes are TRBV9 and TRBJ1-6; no clear D gene. V lost 0 bases and J lost 4, with 8 bases in between. This CDR3 is 15 amino acids long. CDR1 and CDR2 from the germline V gene are SGDLS and YYNGEE. CDR3 in amino acids: CASSVDSRYNSPLHF. In DNA form, the CDR3 reads TGTGCCAGCAGCGTAGATTCCAGGTATAATTCACCCCTCCACTTT.

This clonotype was picked up many times. The J gene is TRBJ2-1, the V gene TRBV28; 7 bases align to TRBD2. CDR3 length: 19 amino acids. Trimming took 5 bases from V and 1 from J; bases not matched to a gene: 17. The germline gives CDR1 MDHEN, CDR2 SYDVKM. This chain's CDR3 is CASSKSHQWGRVSYNEQFF. CDR3 nucleotides: TGTGCCAGCAGTAAATCCCACCAGTGGGGGAGGGTATCCTACAATGAGCAGTTCTTC.

V gene TRBV7-9 combines with J gene TRBJ2-7; 8 nucleotides align to TRBD2. Germline CDR1 SEHNR, CDR2 FQNEAQ (reference sequence). J lost 2 bases, V lost 2 bases, and 5 bases had no gene match. The CDR3 is 15 residues long. The CDR3 is CASSLLREAPYEQYF. CDR3 in DNA: TGTGCCAGCAGCTTATTGCGGGAGGCGCCCTACGAGCAGTACTTC. The full variable domain, in which reference TRBV7-9 and TRBJ2-7 provide the parts outside the CDR3, is DTGVSQNPRHKITKRGQNVTFRCDPISEHNRLYWYRQTLGQGPEFLTYFQNEAQLEKSRLLSDRFSAERPKGSFSTLEIQRTEQGDSAMYLCASSLLREAPYEQYFGPGTRLTVT.

Concerning this clonotype itself: A much larger clone lies a single base off, so this may be a read error. The CDR3 protein is CASLPVAGIPFF. The CDR3 DNA reads as TGTGCCAGCTTACCAGTAGCGGGGATCCCTTTCTTC. The gene calls are TRBV18 and TRBJ1-2; the D is unclear. This CDR3 comprises 12 residues. Germline CDR1 KGHSH, CDR2 LQKENI.

The chain links TRBV7-2 to TRBJ2-7; D unclear. CDR1 and CDR2 (germline): SGHTA, FQGNSA. Trimming stripped 3 bases from V and 6 bases from J, with 9 bases between. The CDR3 runs to 12 residues. The DNA of the CDR3 is TGTGCCAGCAGCTTGACCTCAGGCGAGCAGTACTTC. Translated: CASSLTSGEQYF.

The sample holds many counts of this clonotype. The V gene is TRBV11-2, the J gene TRBJ2-2, with TRBD2 matching 7 bases. With 5 bases clipped from V and 7 bases from J, the junction kept 19 bases outside the gene matches. Germline values: CDR1 SGHAT, CDR2 FQNNGV. This CDR3 has 18 residues. The DNA of the CDR3 is TGTGCCAGCAGCCCCATGTCCCAACGGGACTACCTCTTCGGGGAGCTGTTTTTT. Its protein product is CASSPMSQRDYLFGELFF.

This clonotype has a count of ten or more. The chain has TRBV6-1 and TRBJ1-2, with D tentatively TRBD1 (5 bases). There are 14 residues in the CDR3. Per the germline V gene, CDR1 is MNHNS and CDR2 is SASEGT. The V end lost 1 base, the J end lost 4 bases, and 10 bases lay between the germline ends. The CDR3 here is CASSEGLGTYGYTF. The CDR3 DNA follows: TGTGCCAGCAGTGAAGGACTCGGGACCTATGGCTACACCTTC.

The V and J genes are TRBV7-2 and TRBJ2-7; maybe TRBD1 (6 bases). The germline gives CDR1 SGHTA, CDR2 FQGNSA. The V gene lost 5 bases and the J gene lost 1 base, with 9 bases spanning the gap. This CDR3 is 13 amino acids long. CDR3 sequence: CASSQGQSYEQYF. CDR3 DNA sequence: TGTGCCAGCAGCCAAGGACAGTCCTACGAGCAGTACTTC.

As for this clonotype: This may arise from a read error, as a much more abundant clone is one base away. This sequence joins TRBV10-3 and TRBJ1-6; the match to TRBD1 covers 9 bases. The junction had 12 bases not matched to a gene; V was cut back by 5 bases and J by 7 bases. This CDR3 comprises 17 residues. Germline CDR1 and CDR2: ENHRY and SYGVKD. The CDR3: CAISSWTGVVWNSPLHF. The CDR3 region has the DNA TGTGCCATCAGTTCCTGGACAGGGGTTGTTTGGAATTCACCCCTCCACTTT.

This clonotype has a count of ten or more. V gene TRBV28 combines with J gene TRBJ1-5; the match to TRBD1 covers 8 bases. The CDR3 is 15 amino acids. Trimming took 7 bases from V and 2 from J; bases not matched to a gene: 7. Germline values: CDR1 MDHEN, CDR2 SYDVKM. The CDR3 region is CASTKTGGGNQPQHF. In nucleotides, the CDR3 is TGTGCCAGCACCAAAACAGGGGGAGGCAATCAGCCCCAGCATTTT.

This clonotype appeared many times. The chain combines TRBV7-2 with TRBJ2-7; TRBD1 might be the D (5 bases). V lost 6 bases, J lost 0 bases, and 15 bases lay in between. Germline loops: CDR1 SGHTA, CDR2 FQGNSA. The CDR3 spans 15 residues. The CDR3 protein is CASSHRSPSSYEQYF. CDR3 coding DNA: TGTGCCAGCAGTCACAGGTCCCCTAGCTCCTACGAGCAGTACTTC. Drawing the rest from reference TRBV7-2 and TRBJ2-7, the complete variable domain is GAGVSQSPSNKVTEKGKDVELRCDPISGHTALYWYRQSLGQGLEFLIYFQGNSAPDKSGLPSDRFSAERTGGSVSTLTIQRTQQEDSAVYLCASSHRSPSSYEQYFGPGTRLTVT.

This clonotype was detected many times. The gene calls are TRBV6-1 and TRBJ2-6; the D call may be TRBD1 or TRBD2 (5 bases each). The CDR3 consists of 15 residues. Trimming removed 8 bases from V and 0 bases from J, with 11 bases in between. Germline values: CDR1 MNHNS, CDR2 SASEGT. In DNA form, the CDR3 reads TGTGCCAGCCGGGACGTGAGCTCTGGGGCCAACGTCCTGACTTTC. Translation: CASRDVSSGANVLTF.

About this clonotype itself: This may be a read error: a much more frequent sequence differs by one nucleotide. The gene calls are TRBV28 and TRBJ1-2, with 9 nucleotides matching TRBD1. CDR1 is MDHEN and CDR2 is SYDVKM in the germline V gene. This CDR3 region has 14 residues. V shed 5 bases and J 3 bases; nucleotides not matched to a gene: 4. CDR3 residues: CASSARTGDYGYTF. In DNA, the CDR3 is TGTGCCAGCAGTGCCAGGACAGGGGACTATGGCTACACCTTC.

The chain is built from TRBV3-1 and TRBJ2-1, with unresolved D. CDR1 is LGHDT, CDR2 YNNKEL, per germline (reference sequence). CDR3 length: 11 residues. Trimming took off 7 bases at V and 8 bases at J, with 9 bases between the two ends. The CDR3 sequence is CASMDLDEQFF. CDR3 bases: TGTGCCAGCATGGATCTGGATGAGCAGTTCTTC.

This clonotype was observed a handful of times. The genes are TRBV28 and TRBJ2-5; 9 bases agree with TRBD1. This CDR3 has 13 residues. V lost 6 bases to trimming and J lost 4 bases; unmatched junction nucleotides: 3. CDR1 MDHEN and CDR2 SYDVKM come from the germline V gene. As DNA, the CDR3 is TGTGCCAGCAGACACAGGGGGCGAGAGACCCAGTACTTC. Amino acids: CASRHRGRETQYF.

V usage is TRBV24-1 and J usage is TRBJ2-7; D is possibly TRBD2 (6 bases). Germline-derived CDR1 and CDR2 are KGHDR and SFDVKD. This CDR3 is built from 16 residues. Trimming removed 3 bases from V and 2 bases from J, with 16 bases in between. CDR3 amino acids: CATSDPSGRDPYEQYF. The CDR3 nucleotides read TGTGCCACCAGTGATCCCTCGGGGCGGGACCCCTACGAGCAGTACTTC.

Ten or more counts support this clonotype. The chain is built from TRBV7-2 and TRBJ2-5; TRBD2 is a possible D gene (6 bases). The CDR3 consists of 14 residues. V shed 2 bases and J shed 4 bases, with 11 bases lying between them. Germline loops: CDR1 SGHTA, CDR2 FQGNSA. CDR3 bases: TGTGCCAGCAGCTTATTCGGGGGACGAGAGACCCAGTACTTC. It codes for CASSLFGGRETQYF.

This clonotype was seen repeatedly, ten times or more. The chain joins TRBV6-1 to TRBJ1-1, with D perhaps matching TRBD1 (5 bases). V lost 5 bases to trimming and J lost 2 bases, with 18 bases between them. The CDR3 has 16 amino acids. CDR1 and CDR2 from the germline V gene are MNHNS and SASEGT. CDR3 nucleotides: TGTGCCAGCAGTACCCCCCGGGACCCAGGAAACACTGAAGCTTTCTTT. Protein product: CASSTPRDPGNTEAFF.

This clonotype has a count of ten or more. This chain uses TRBV11-2 with TRBJ2-1; 7 bases line up with TRBD2. J lost 7 bases, V lost 5 bases, and 14 bases had no gene match. This CDR3 has 16 residues. Germline values: CDR1 SGHAT, CDR2 FQNNGV. CDR3 sequence reads: CASSMPRDYDTNEQFF. CDR3 in DNA: TGTGCCAGCAGCATGCCTCGGGACTACGACACGAATGAGCAGTTCTTC.

This clonotype was recorded a few times. The rearrangement joins TRBV20-1 to TRBJ1-2; D unresolved. From germline, CDR1 is DFQATT and CDR2 SNEGSKA (reference sequence). This CDR3 is 14 amino acids long. V lost 8 bases, J lost 8 bases, and 24 bases lay in between. The CDR3 DNA sequence: TGCAGTACTCGCATAACTTCTAGACGAGAGGGCTACACCTTC. Amino acids: CSTRITSRREGYTF.

There are many counts of this clonotype. The J gene is TRBJ2-7, the V gene TRBV11-2; D is possibly TRBD1 (6 bases). Trimming took 1 base from V and 12 from J, leaving 13 bases between them. This CDR3 contains 12 residues. Germline V gene sequence: CDR1 SGHAT, CDR2 FQNNGV. For the CDR3, the DNA is TGTGCCAGCAGCTTAGCTCAGGGGTCGCCGTACTTC. Its protein product is CASSLAQGSPYF.